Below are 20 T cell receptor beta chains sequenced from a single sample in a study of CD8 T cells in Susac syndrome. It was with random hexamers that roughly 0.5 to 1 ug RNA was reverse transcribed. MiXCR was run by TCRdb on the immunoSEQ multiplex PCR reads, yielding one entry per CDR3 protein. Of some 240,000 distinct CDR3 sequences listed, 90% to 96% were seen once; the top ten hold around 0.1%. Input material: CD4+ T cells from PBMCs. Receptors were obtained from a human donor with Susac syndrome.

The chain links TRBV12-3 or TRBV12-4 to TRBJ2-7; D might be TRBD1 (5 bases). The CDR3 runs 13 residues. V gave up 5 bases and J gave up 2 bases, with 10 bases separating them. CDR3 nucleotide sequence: TGTGCCAGCAGTCGACAGCTCACCTACGAGCAGTACTTC. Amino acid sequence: CASSRQLTYEQYF.

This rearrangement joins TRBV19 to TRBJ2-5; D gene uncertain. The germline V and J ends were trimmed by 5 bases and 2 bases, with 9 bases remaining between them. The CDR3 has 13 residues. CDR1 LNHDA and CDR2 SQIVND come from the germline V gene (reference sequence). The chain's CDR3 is CASSGSTQETQYF. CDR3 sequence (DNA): TGTGCCAGTAGTGGTTCAACACAAGAGACCCAGTACTTC.

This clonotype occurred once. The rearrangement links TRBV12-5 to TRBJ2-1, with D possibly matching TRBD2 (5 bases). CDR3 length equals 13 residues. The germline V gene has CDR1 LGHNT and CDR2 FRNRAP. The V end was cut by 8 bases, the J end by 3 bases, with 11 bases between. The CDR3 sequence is CASQRTNYNEQFF. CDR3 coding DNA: TGTGCTAGTCAGCGGACGAACTACAATGAGCAGTTCTTC.

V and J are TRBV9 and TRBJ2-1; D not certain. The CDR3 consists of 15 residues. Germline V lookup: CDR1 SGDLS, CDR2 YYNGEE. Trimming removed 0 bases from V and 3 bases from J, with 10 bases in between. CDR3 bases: TGTGCCAGCAGCGTAGACGGGCGCCTCTACAATGAGCAGTTCTTC. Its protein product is CASSVDGRLYNEQFF.

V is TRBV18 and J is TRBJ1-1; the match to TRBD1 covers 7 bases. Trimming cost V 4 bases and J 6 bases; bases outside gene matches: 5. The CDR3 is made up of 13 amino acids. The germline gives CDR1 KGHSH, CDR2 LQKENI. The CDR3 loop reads CASSQAGGAEAFF. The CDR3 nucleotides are TGTGCCAGCTCACAGGCAGGGGGAGCTGAAGCTTTCTTT.

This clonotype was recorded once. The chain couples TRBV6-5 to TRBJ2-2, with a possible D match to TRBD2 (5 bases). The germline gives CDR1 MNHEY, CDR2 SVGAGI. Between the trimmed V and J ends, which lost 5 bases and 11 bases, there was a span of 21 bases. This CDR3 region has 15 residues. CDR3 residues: CASSPRSLLRGELFF. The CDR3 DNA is TGTGCCAGCAGTCCGCGCTCACTCCTCCGGGGAGAGCTGTTTTTT.

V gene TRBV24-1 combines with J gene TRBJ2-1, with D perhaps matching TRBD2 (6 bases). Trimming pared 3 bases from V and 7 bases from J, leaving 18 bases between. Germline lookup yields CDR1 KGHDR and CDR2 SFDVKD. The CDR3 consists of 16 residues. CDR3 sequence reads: CATSDPKGVGGNEQFF. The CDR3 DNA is TGTGCCACCAGTGATCCCAAGGGAGTTGGGGGGAATGAGCAGTTCTTC.

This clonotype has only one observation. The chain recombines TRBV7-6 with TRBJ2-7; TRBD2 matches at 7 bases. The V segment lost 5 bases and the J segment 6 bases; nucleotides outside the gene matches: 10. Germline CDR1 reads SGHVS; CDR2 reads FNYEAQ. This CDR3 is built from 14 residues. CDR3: CASSAQSGISEQYF. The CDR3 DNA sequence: TGTGCCAGCAGCGCACAAAGCGGGATCAGCGAGCAGTACTTC.

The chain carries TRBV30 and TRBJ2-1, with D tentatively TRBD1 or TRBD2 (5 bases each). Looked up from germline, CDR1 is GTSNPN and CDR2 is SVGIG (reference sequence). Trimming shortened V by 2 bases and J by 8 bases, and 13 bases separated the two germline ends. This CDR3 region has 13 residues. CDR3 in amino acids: CAWSRVRDDEQFF. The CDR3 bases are TGTGCCTGGAGTCGGGTCCGGGACGATGAGCAGTTCTTC.

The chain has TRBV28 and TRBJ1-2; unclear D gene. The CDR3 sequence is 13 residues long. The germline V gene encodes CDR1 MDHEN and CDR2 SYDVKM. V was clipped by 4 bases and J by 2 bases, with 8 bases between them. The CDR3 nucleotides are TGTGCCAGCAGTTCGACACCCAACTATGGCTACACCTTC. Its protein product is CASSSTPNYGYTF.

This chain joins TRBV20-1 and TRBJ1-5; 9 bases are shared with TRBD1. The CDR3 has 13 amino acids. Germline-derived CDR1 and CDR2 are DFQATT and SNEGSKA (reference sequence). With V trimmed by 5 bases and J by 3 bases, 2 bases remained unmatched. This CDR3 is CSAGTGPNQPQHF. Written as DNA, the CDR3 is TGCAGTGCTGGGACAGGGCCCAATCAGCCCCAGCATTTT.

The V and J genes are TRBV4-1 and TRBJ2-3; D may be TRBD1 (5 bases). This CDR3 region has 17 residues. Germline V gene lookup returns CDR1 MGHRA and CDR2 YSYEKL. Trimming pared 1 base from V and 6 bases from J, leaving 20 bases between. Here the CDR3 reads CASSQVGWSKGPDTQYF. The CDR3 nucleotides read TGCGCCAGCAGCCAAGTAGGCTGGAGTAAGGGGCCCGATACGCAGTATTTT.

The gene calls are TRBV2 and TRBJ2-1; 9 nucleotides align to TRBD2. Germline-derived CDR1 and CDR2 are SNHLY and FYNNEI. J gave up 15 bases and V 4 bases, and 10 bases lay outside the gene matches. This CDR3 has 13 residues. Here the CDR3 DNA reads TGTGCCAGCAGTGGGGAAAGCGGGGGGCCCCGGTTCTTC. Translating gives CASSGESGGPRFF. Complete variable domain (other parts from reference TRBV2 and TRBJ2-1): EPEVTQTPSHQVTQMGQEVILRCVPISNHLYFYWYRQILGQKVEFLVSFYNNEISEKSEIFDDQFSVERPDGSNFTLKIRSTKLEDSAMYFCASSGESGGPRFFGPGTRLTVL.

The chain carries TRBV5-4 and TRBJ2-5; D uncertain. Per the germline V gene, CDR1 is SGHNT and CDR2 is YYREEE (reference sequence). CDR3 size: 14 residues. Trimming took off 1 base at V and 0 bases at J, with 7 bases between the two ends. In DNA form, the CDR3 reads TGTGCCAGCAGCTTGAGGGCAGACCAAGAGACCCAGTACTTC. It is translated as CASSLRADQETQYF.

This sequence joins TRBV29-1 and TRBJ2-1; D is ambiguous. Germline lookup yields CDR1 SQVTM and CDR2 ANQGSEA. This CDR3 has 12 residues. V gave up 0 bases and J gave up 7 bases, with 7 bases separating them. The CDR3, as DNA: TGCAGCGTTGAAGATCGACCTAATGAGCAGTTCTTC. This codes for CSVEDRPNEQFF.

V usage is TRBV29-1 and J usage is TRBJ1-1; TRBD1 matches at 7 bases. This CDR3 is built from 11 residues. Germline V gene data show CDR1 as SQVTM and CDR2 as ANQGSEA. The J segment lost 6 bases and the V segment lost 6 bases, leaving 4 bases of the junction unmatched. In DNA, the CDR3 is TGCAGCGTGGACAGGCTCTCTGAAGCTTTCTTT. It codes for CSVDRLSEAFF.

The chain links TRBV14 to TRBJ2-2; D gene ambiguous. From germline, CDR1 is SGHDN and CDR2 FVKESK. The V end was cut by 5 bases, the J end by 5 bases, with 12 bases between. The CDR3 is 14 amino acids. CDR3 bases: TGTGCCAGCAGCGTGAACATAAGGACCGGGGAGCTGTTTTTT. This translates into CASSVNIRTGELFF.

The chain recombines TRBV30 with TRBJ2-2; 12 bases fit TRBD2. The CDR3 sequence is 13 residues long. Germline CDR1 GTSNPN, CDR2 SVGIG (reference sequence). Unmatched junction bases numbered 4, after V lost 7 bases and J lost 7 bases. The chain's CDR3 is CASSGGGIGELFF. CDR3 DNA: TGTGCCTCTAGCGGGGGGGGGATCGGGGAGCTGTTTTTT.

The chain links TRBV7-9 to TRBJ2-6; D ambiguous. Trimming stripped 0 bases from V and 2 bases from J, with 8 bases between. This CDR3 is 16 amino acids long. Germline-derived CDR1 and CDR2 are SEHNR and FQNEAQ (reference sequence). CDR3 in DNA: TGTGCCAGCAGCTTAGCGCGAACAGCTGGGGCCAACGTCCTGACTTTC. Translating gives CASSLARTAGANVLTF.

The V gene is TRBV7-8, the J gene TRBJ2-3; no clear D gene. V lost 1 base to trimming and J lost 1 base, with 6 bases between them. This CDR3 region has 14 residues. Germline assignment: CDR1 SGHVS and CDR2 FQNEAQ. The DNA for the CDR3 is TGTGCCAGCAGCTTAGTCGAGGGCACAGATACGCAGTATTTT. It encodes CASSLVEGTDTQYF.